The 2 T cell receptor beta chains below all came from one sample that was sequenced in a study of blood T cell repertoires in COVID-19. Method: immunoSEQ multiplex PCR; TCRdb's copy keeps in-frame clones and lacks some. The sample yields 90,000 to 120,000 clones, about nine tenths seen once. The sequenced sample was peripheral blood. Source of these receptors: a man in his sixties or seventies with acute or convalescent COVID-19.

The chain has TRBV11-3 and TRBJ2-7, with D possibly TRBD2 on 6 matching bases. Germline V gene sequence: CDR1 SGHNT, CDR2 YENEEA. There are 11 residues in the CDR3. The V end was cut by 8 bases, the J end by 6 bases, with 11 bases between. The CDR3 loop is CASGSGFEQYF. The CDR3 DNA sequence: TGTGCCAGCGGCAGCGGGTTCGAGCAGTACTTC. Full variable domain (rest looked up from reference TRBV11-3 and TRBJ2-7): EAGVVQSPRYKIIEKKQPVAFWCNPISGHNTLYWYLQNLGQGPELLIRYENEEAVDDSQLPKDRFSAERLKGVDSTLKIQPAELGDSAVYLCASGSGFEQYFGPGTRLTVT.

This chain uses TRBV4-2 with TRBJ1-6; TRBD1 agrees at 7 bases. Trimming removed 4 bases from V and 4 bases from J; junction bases left unmatched: 19. CDR1 is LGHNA and CDR2 is YNFKEQ in the germline V gene. The CDR3 length is 20 residues. CDR3 in amino acids: CASSLKGPGQTSVYNSPLHF. CDR3 coding DNA: TGTGCCAGCAGCCTTAAGGGGCCGGGACAGACGTCAGTTTATAATTCACCCCTCCACTTT.